This entry concerns a single T cell receptor beta chain. Measured with immunoSEQ multiplex PCR; TCRdb has only the in-frame clones, and not every one. The sample has 250,000 to 300,000 clones; 86% are singletons. This sample is drawn from a study of blood T cell repertoires in COVID-19. At the level of the study: From T cells, B-cell-depleted T cells, or PBMCs came the material, which was cDNA or gDNA.

This CDR3 region has 15 residues. The J segment lost 5 bases and the V segment lost 4 bases, leaving 11 bases of the junction unmatched. The germline V gene has CDR1 SGHAT and CDR2 FQNNGV. The material sequenced was peripheral blood. V usage is TRBV11-2 and J usage is TRBJ2-7, with 7 bases aligning to TRBD2. The TCR was taken from a man aged 18 to 35 with active or convalescent COVID-19. CDR3 bases: TGTGCCAGCAGCTCGCGCCGACTAGCTAACCACGAGCAGTACTTC. This gives the protein CASSSRRLANHEQYF. Combining the CDR3 with reference TRBV11-2 and TRBJ2-7 gives the whole variable domain EAGVAQSPRYKIIEKRQSVAFWCNPISGHATLYWYQQILGQGPKLLIQFQNNGVVDDSQLPKDRFSAERLKGVDSTLKIQPAKLEDSAVYLCASSSRRLANHEQYFGPGTRLTVT.